This record covers a single T cell receptor (beta chain). What it recognizes is unknown. This CDR3 is built from 16 residues. Germline V gene sequence: CDR1 SEHNR, CDR2 FQNEAQ (reference sequence). V gave up 5 bases and J gave up 3 bases; unmatched junction bases: 9. The data were taken from a study of blood T cells in healthy people across ages. Overall study results and limits: Across samples, TCR beta diversity tracked strongly with naive T cell percentage. Leaving the PBMCs unsorted stopped any conclusive comparison of naive versus antigen-experienced cells.

Next came a second PCR, run for about 6 to 11 cycles, which used a sample-barcoded 5' primer along with a J-beta primer mix. Per sample, CDR3-containing paired-end reads numbered at least 2.5 million. TCRdb ran MiXCR on the 5' RACE reads and lists one entry per CDR3 protein. The sample records approximately 1,000,000 distinct CDR3 sequences, 30% to 40% being singletons. Sequenced: blood. V is TRBV7-9 and J is TRBJ1-4; 7 bases align to TRBD1. The TCR was taken from a man younger than 35 in good health. CDR3 in amino acids: CASSTPTGQSNEKLFF. Written as DNA, the CDR3 is TGTGCCAGCAGCACCCCGACAGGGCAGTCTAATGAAAAACTGTTTTTT.